The sequence of this T cell receptor beta chain was determined in a study of blood T cell repertoires in COVID-19. The assay was immunoSEQ multiplex PCR, and TCRdb's table has in-frame clones only and misses some. The table lists approximately 480,000 clones, 89% of them singletons. The CDR3 extends over 13 amino acids. Per the germline V gene, CDR1 is LGHDT and CDR2 is YNNKEL (reference sequence). The germline V and J ends were trimmed by 0 bases and 5 bases, with 5 bases remaining between them. The clonotype comes from a man between 18 and 29 years old with COVID-19, enrolled during active disease. The chain joins TRBV3-1 (or the pseudogene TRBV3-2) to TRBJ1-5; no definite D call. The sample comprised peripheral blood. The DNA of the CDR3 is TGTGCCAGCAGCCAAGATCCGGATCAGCCCCAGCATTTT. Translation: CASSQDPDQPQHF.